What follows are 31 T cell receptor beta chains derived from one specimen sequenced in a study of T-cell reconstitution after alpha-beta-depleted transplantation in children. The authors prepared the TCRbeta library with unique molecular identifiers. MiXCR was run by TCRdb on the PCR reads, yielding one entry per CDR3 protein. The sample yields more than 400,000 distinct CDR3 sequences, approximately 41% seen once. The sample here was PBMCs, taken before TCRalphabeta/CD19-depleted stem cell transplant. These receptor sequences come from a girl aged 2 to 9 with aplastic anemia, due to receive a stem cell transplant.

The chain joins TRBV7-3 to TRBJ2-7, with 9 bases identical to TRBD2. The germline V gene encodes CDR1 SGHTA and CDR2 FQGTGA. Trimming at V came to 0 bases and at J to 7 bases, leaving 7 bases not matched to a gene. This CDR3 comprises 15 residues. CDR3 in DNA: TGTGCCAGCAGCTTAACGGCGGGGGGGAGCGATGAGCAGTACTTC. Translating it yields CASSLTAGGSDEQYF.

V is TRBV20-1 and J is TRBJ2-2; D gene ambiguous. V shed 0 bases and J shed 0 bases, with 8 bases lying between them. CDR3 length: 15 residues. Looked up from germline, CDR1 is DFQATT and CDR2 is SNEGSKA (reference sequence). The DNA of the CDR3 is TGCAGTGCTAGAGATAGGGCATCGAACACCGGGGAGCTGTTTTTT. This sequence encodes CSARDRASNTGELFF.

This clonotype was recorded many times. The chain couples TRBV5-5 to TRBJ2-2; 7 bases are a match to TRBD1. V trimming: 4 bases; J trimming: 0 bases; junction bases outside the gene matches: 6. CDR1 is SGHKS, CDR2 YYEKEE, per germline (reference sequence). The CDR3 loop spans 16 amino acids. CDR3 residues: CASSAPGQTNTGELFF. For the CDR3, the DNA is TGTGCCAGCAGCGCGCCGGGACAGACGAACACCGGGGAGCTGTTTTTT.

This clonotype appeared many times. The chain combines TRBV2 with TRBJ2-7, with a possible D match to TRBD1 (6 bases). The CDR3 extends over 11 amino acids. V was shortened by 6 bases and J by 7 bases, with 10 bases between the two germline ends. Germline V gives CDR1 SNHLY, CDR2 FYNNEI. The CDR3: CASRQGREQYF. The CDR3 region has the DNA TGTGCCAGCAGACAGGGCCGAGAGCAGTACTTC.

This clonotype turned up a few times. The genes are TRBV27 and TRBJ2-1, with D perhaps being TRBD1 or TRBD2 (6 bases each). V dropped 4 bases and J dropped 5 bases, with 12 bases sitting between them. Germline values: CDR1 MNHEY, CDR2 SMNVEV (reference sequence). The CDR3 has 14 amino acids. Here the CDR3 reads CASSSMGGHNEQFF. DNA for the CDR3: TGTGCCAGCAGTTCCATGGGGGGCCACAATGAGCAGTTCTTC.

This clonotype was detected ten times or more. The rearrangement joins TRBV5-1 to TRBJ2-1; the match to TRBD1 covers 9 bases. V was clipped by 5 bases and J by 3 bases; unmatched bases: 6. The length of the CDR3 is 15 residues. Germline-derived CDR1 and CDR2 are SGHRS and YFSETQ. In DNA form, the CDR3 reads TGCGCCAGCAGACTTGGGACAGGGAACTACAATGAGCAGTTCTTC. Translation gives CASRLGTGNYNEQFF.

The chain uses TRBV5-6 and TRBJ1-1; D not resolved. CDR1 SGHDT and CDR2 YYEEEE come from the germline V gene. This CDR3 has 14 amino acids. V dropped 2 bases and J dropped 4 bases, with 12 bases sitting between them. In nucleotides, the CDR3 is TGTGCCAGCAGCTTCCCCGCCGGGTTCACTGAAGCTTTCTTT. Residues: CASSFPAGFTEAFF.

This clonotype showed up just a few times. The chain carries TRBV9 and TRBJ2-1; 8 positions match TRBD2. CDR3 length equals 14 residues. Germline CDR1 and CDR2: SGDLS and YYNGEE. Trimming removed 1 base from V and 4 bases from J; junction bases left unmatched: 1. This CDR3 is CASSVTGGYNEQFF. The CDR3 DNA is TGTGCCAGCAGCGTAACGGGGGGGTACAATGAGCAGTTCTTC.

This clonotype was counted only a few times. The chain is built from TRBV7-9 and TRBJ2-1, with D possibly being TRBD2 (6 bases). The germline V gene has CDR1 SEHNR and CDR2 FQNEAQ (reference sequence). The CDR3 totals 14 residues. The germline V and J ends were trimmed by 1 base and 10 bases, with 14 bases remaining between them. The CDR3 spells CASSLGRGTREQFF. The CDR3 DNA sequence: TGTGCCAGCAGCTTAGGACGCGGGACCCGAGAGCAGTTCTTC.

Only a few counts were recorded for this clonotype. The chain has TRBV4-1 and TRBJ1-2; no clear D. Trimming pared 4 bases from V and 8 bases from J, leaving 14 bases between. The CDR3 contains 13 residues. Germline V lookup: CDR1 MGHRA, CDR2 YSYEKL. Written as DNA, the CDR3 is TGCGCCAGCAGCCCGGGATTCCTTGGGGGCTACACCTTC. Its translation is CASSPGFLGGYTF.

The chain has TRBV5-1 and TRBJ1-1; D possibly corresponds to TRBD1 (6 bases). The germline V and J ends were trimmed by 4 bases and 1 base, with 17 bases remaining between them. Germline V gene lookup returns CDR1 SGHRS and CDR2 YFSETQ. The CDR3 totals 16 residues. CDR3 nucleotide sequence: TGCGCCAGCAGCCTAGAGGGGGGGCAATGGAACACTGAAGCTTTCTTT. Its translation: CASSLEGGQWNTEAFF.

The V gene is TRBV20-1, the J gene TRBJ2-7; unclear D gene. Trimming shortened V by 5 bases and J by 0 bases, and 14 bases separated the two germline ends. CDR3 length: 14 amino acids. CDR1 DFQATT and CDR2 SNEGSKA come from the germline V gene (reference sequence). CDR3 in DNA: TGCAGTGCTGACTTGTCCGACCGCTCCTACGAGCAGTACTTC. This encodes CSADLSDRSYEQYF.

This chain links TRBV12-3 or TRBV12-4 with TRBJ2-3; D is unclear. V lost 5 bases and J lost 4, with 4 bases in between. The CDR3 spans 11 residues. The CDR3 is CASSQSDTQYF. The CDR3 DNA follows: TGTGCCAGCAGTCAATCAGATACGCAGTATTTT.

This clonotype was observed at least ten times. The chain has TRBV10-2 and TRBJ2-7; D is ambiguous. The CDR3 runs 14 residues. V lost 2 bases and J lost 0, with 8 bases in between. Germline-derived CDR1 and CDR2 are WSHSY and SAAADI. Here the CDR3 reads CASSEPLISYEQYF. CDR3 in DNA: TGCGCCAGCAGTGAGCCTCTGATCTCCTACGAGCAGTACTTC.

This sequence joins TRBV7-2 and TRBJ2-7, with D hard to call. This CDR3 contains 12 residues. Germline V gene lookup returns CDR1 SGHTA and CDR2 FQGNSA. Trimming stripped 8 bases from V and 7 bases from J, with 15 bases between. CDR3 in amino acids: CASLNGPQEQYF. The CDR3 DNA sequence: TGTGCCAGCTTAAACGGGCCTCAGGAGCAGTACTTC.

This clonotype was picked up many times. This sequence joins TRBV20-1 and TRBJ1-6; possible D gene TRBD1, 6 bases. The CDR3 length is 14 residues. The germline V and J ends were trimmed by 6 bases and 7 bases, with 16 bases remaining between them. CDR1 DFQATT and CDR2 SNEGSKA come from the germline V gene (reference sequence). This chain's CDR3 is CSAKQGPENSPLHF. As DNA, the CDR3 is TGCAGTGCGAAACAGGGACCGGAGAATTCACCCCTCCACTTT.

This chain joins TRBV7-3 and TRBJ2-1; 7 bases match TRBD2. The CDR3 loop spans 16 amino acids. Germline-derived CDR1 and CDR2 are SGHTA and FQGTGA. Trimming at V came to 5 bases and at J to 2 bases, leaving 9 bases not matched to a gene. CDR3 sequence: CASSRAGGGTYNEQFF. DNA of the CDR3: TGTGCCAGCAGCCGCGCGGGCGGGGGAACCTACAATGAGCAGTTCTTC.

The rearrangement joins TRBV11-2 to TRBJ2-3; D unresolved. Germline-derived CDR1 and CDR2 are SGHAT and FQNNGV. This CDR3 is 15 amino acids long. V gave up 4 bases and J gave up 5 bases, with 16 bases separating them. The CDR3 reads CASSSRHVHGDTQYF. The DNA for the CDR3 is TGTGCCAGCAGCTCTAGACATGTACACGGAGATACGCAGTATTTT.

At least ten counts were recorded for this clonotype. The genes are TRBV20-1 and TRBJ2-1, with 8 bases identical to TRBD2. V was clipped by 1 base and J by 5 bases; unmatched bases: 7. Germline V lookup: CDR1 DFQATT, CDR2 SNEGSKA (reference sequence). This CDR3 region has 15 residues. DNA of the CDR3: TGCAGTGCTAGAGGCACCGGGACTAGTAACAATGAGCAGTTCTTC. It is translated as CSARGTGTSNNEQFF.

This chain uses TRBV28 with TRBJ2-1, with D uncertain. The CDR3 is made up of 12 amino acids. Germline loops: CDR1 MDHEN, CDR2 SYDVKM. With 2 bases removed from V and 15 bases from J, the gap between germline ends came to 14 bases. For the CDR3, the DNA is TGTGCCAGCAGTTTAGGGCCAGGCACGGGGTTCTTC. Translating gives CASSLGPGTGFF.

This clonotype has at least ten counts. The chain employs TRBV7-2 and TRBJ2-7; 10 bases map to TRBD2. V lost 5 bases and J lost 3; bases outside the gene matches: 10. This CDR3 has 16 amino acids. The germline V gene encodes CDR1 SGHTA and CDR2 FQGNSA. As DNA, the CDR3 is TGTGCCAGCAGCCCTCAAGGGGTAGCGGGGGGCTACGAGCAGTACTTC. Translated, it gives CASSPQGVAGGYEQYF.

This chain joins TRBV7-9 and TRBJ1-2; D might be TRBD1 (5 bases). Per the germline V gene, CDR1 is SEHNR and CDR2 is FQNEAQ (reference sequence). V lost 5 bases and J 4 bases, leaving 17 bases between the germline ends. This CDR3 has 15 residues. This CDR3 reads CASSPPLGTSYGYTF. The CDR3 DNA is TGTGCCAGCAGCCCCCCCCTGGGGACGAGCTATGGCTACACCTTC.

J is TRBJ1-2 and V is TRBV5-1; a possible D gene is TRBD1 (5 bases). Trimming took off 0 bases at V and 2 bases at J, with 8 bases between the two ends. The CDR3 runs to 14 residues. Germline CDR1 SGHRS, CDR2 YFSETQ. The CDR3 spells CASSLDPGNYGYTF. The CDR3 coding sequence is TGCGCCAGCAGCTTGGATCCAGGGAACTATGGCTACACCTTC.

This clonotype appeared once. The V call is TRBV11-2, the J call TRBJ2-7; D ambiguous. The CDR3 consists of 13 residues. Germline-derived CDR1 and CDR2 are SGHAT and FQNNGV. Trimming removed 5 bases from V and 3 bases from J, with 11 bases in between. CDR3 amino acids: CASSRYLDYEQYF. DNA of the CDR3: TGTGCCAGCAGCCGATATCTAGACTACGAGCAGTACTTC.

This clonotype showed up just a few times. The J gene is TRBJ2-5, the V gene TRBV7-9; TRBD1 matches 10 bases. The CDR3 runs to 16 residues. Germline V lookup: CDR1 SEHNR, CDR2 FQNEAQ (reference sequence). J lost 5 bases, V lost 5 bases, and 11 bases had no gene match. CDR3 amino acids: CASSLRDRGIWETQYF. The CDR3 DNA follows: TGTGCCAGCAGCCTCCGGGACAGGGGTATATGGGAGACCCAGTACTTC.

This clonotype has a handful of counts. The J gene is TRBJ1-1, the V gene TRBV5-1, with 12 bases lining up with TRBD1. The CDR3 has 18 amino acids. Germline V CDR1 and CDR2: SGHRS, YFSETQ. V gave up 6 bases and J gave up 1 base; unmatched junction bases: 13. CDR3: CASIFRSGTGGANTEAFF. The CDR3 region has the DNA TGCGCCAGCATCTTTCGCTCCGGGACAGGGGGCGCGAACACTGAAGCTTTCTTT.

The genes are TRBV6-5 and TRBJ2-3, with TRBD2 identical over 8 bases. V shed 0 bases and J 5 bases; nucleotides not matched to a gene: 13. Germline V gene lookup returns CDR1 MNHEY and CDR2 SVGAGI. CDR3 size: 18 residues. In DNA, the CDR3 is TGTGCCAGCAGTTACTCATGGGGGATTGCGGGAGGAAAAGATACGCAGTATTTT. Its protein product is CASSYSWGIAGGKDTQYF.

This chain joins TRBV6-1 and TRBJ1-2, with D perhaps TRBD1 (5 bases). V was pared by 5 bases and J by 0 bases, with 13 bases between. The germline V gene encodes CDR1 MNHNS and CDR2 SASEGT. The CDR3 covers 15 residues. The CDR3 reads CASSPGRLSNYGYTF. The CDR3 nucleotides read TGTGCCAGCAGTCCGGGACGGCTCTCTAACTATGGCTACACCTTC.

In DNA form, the CDR3 reads TGTGCCAGCAAGGGACTAGCGGGAGTGGTAAACAATGAGCAGTTCTTC. As protein: CASKGLAGVVNNEQFF. V is TRBV25-1 and J is TRBJ2-1; 14 bases fit TRBD2. V was pared by 7 bases and J by 5 bases, with 7 bases of the junction left unmatched. The CDR3 length is 16 residues. Germline CDR1 reads MGHDK; CDR2 reads SYGVNS.

This chain links TRBV6-1 with TRBJ2-1; 9 nucleotides agree with TRBD1. The germline CDR1 and CDR2 sequences are MNHNS and SASEGT. The CDR3 runs to 14 residues. The trim removed 6 bases at V and 7 bases at J, leaving 7 bases unmatched. Here the CDR3 reads CASRGQGTSNEQFF. The CDR3 DNA reads as TGTGCCAGCAGAGGACAGGGGACATCAAATGAGCAGTTCTTC.

This rearrangement joins TRBV5-1 to TRBJ2-3, with D perhaps matching TRBD2 (5 bases). The ends were cut back, 5 bases at V and 0 bases at J, with 13 bases in the middle. The germline V gene has CDR1 SGHRS and CDR2 YFSETQ. This CDR3 region has 15 residues. The CDR3 nucleotides read TGCGCCAGCAGTTCCTACGGGGAAAGCACAGATACGCAGTATTTT. Protein product: CASSSYGESTDTQYF.